This entry lists 17 T cell receptor beta chains sequenced from one sample in a study of T cell repertoires in ileal Crohn's disease. Described time point: neoterminal ileum biopsy at postoperative endoscopy, about 6 months after surgery. Profiled with immunoSEQ multiplex PCR; TCRdb holds only in-frame clones, not every one. The top ten clones hold roughly 10% of a sample with 13,000 or so clones, 82% of them seen once. Sequenced: ileal tissue. The receptors originated from an adult with Crohn's disease.

The chain links TRBV6-1 to TRBJ2-7; 8 positions match TRBD1. CDR1 and CDR2 from the germline V gene are MNHNS and SASEGT. The CDR3 is 15 residues long. The junction had 8 bases not matched to a gene; V was cut back by 4 bases and J by 3 bases. The CDR3 nucleotides are TGTGCCAGCAGTGCCGACAGGGGTCGAATCTACGAGCAGTACTTC. Amino acids: CASSADRGRIYEQYF.

The J gene is TRBJ2-7, the V gene TRBV5-4, with a tentative D call TRBD1 (5 bases). CDR1 is SGHNT and CDR2 is YYREEE in the germline V gene (reference sequence). This CDR3 is built from 13 residues. V dropped 4 bases and J dropped 3 bases, with 11 bases sitting between them. The CDR3 DNA sequence: TGTGCCAGCAGCAGTACAGGAAGCTACGAGCAGTACTTC. Translating gives CASSSTGSYEQYF.

The chain uses TRBV30 and TRBJ1-1; 9 bases map to TRBD1. This CDR3 is 13 amino acids long. V shed 5 bases and J 1 base; nucleotides not matched to a gene: 2. The germline V gene encodes CDR1 GTSNPN and CDR2 SVGIG (reference sequence). The CDR3 nucleotides are TGTGCCTGGGGGACAGGGTCGAACACTGAAGCTTTCTTT. Its translation is CAWGTGSNTEAFF.

V gene TRBV5-1 combines with J gene TRBJ2-3; D may be TRBD1 (6 bases). The CDR3 contains 17 residues. From germline, CDR1 is SGHRS and CDR2 YFSETQ. The V and J ends lost 0 bases and 5 bases respectively, with 19 bases between them. DNA of the CDR3: TGCGCCAGCAGCTTGGGGGGGACATCATTAGGCCTAGATACGCAGTATTTT. It codes for CASSLGGTSLGLDTQYF.

This chain connects TRBV5-1 to TRBJ1-4; unclear D gene. CDR3 length equals 16 residues. Trimming took 2 bases from V and 0 from J, leaving 11 bases between them. Germline-derived CDR1 and CDR2 are SGHRS and YFSETQ. The CDR3 nucleotides are TGCGCCAGCAGCTTCGTGAATAGTGCAACTAATGAAAAACTGTTTTTT. Translation gives CASSFVNSATNEKLFF.

The rearrangement links TRBV7-2 to TRBJ2-7, with D perhaps TRBD1 (6 bases). From germline, CDR1 is SGHTA and CDR2 FQGNSA. Trimming left V 5 bases short and J 1 base short, with 15 bases between. This CDR3 is 15 amino acids long. The CDR3 DNA is TGTGCCAGCAGCAGAAGGGGCCAGGGGTCCTACGAGCAGTACTTC. This translates into CASSRRGQGSYEQYF.

The chain links TRBV4-1 to TRBJ1-5, with unresolved D. Deletions cut 0 bases from V and 4 bases from J, with 10 bases between. CDR1 is MGHRA and CDR2 is YSYEKL in the germline V gene. This CDR3 comprises 15 residues. CDR3 residues: CASSQEVADNQPQHF. The CDR3, as DNA: TGCGCCAGCAGCCAAGAAGTGGCCGATAATCAGCCCCAGCATTTT.

This clone was recorded only once. The chain links TRBV5-1 to TRBJ2-3; D is unresolved. Germline-derived CDR1 and CDR2 are SGHRS and YFSETQ. The CDR3 contains 13 residues. The V and J ends lost 1 base and 1 base respectively, with 4 bases between them. CDR3: CASSLSGTDTQYF. The CDR3 DNA is TGCGCCAGCAGCTTGTCGGGCACAGATACGCAGTATTTT.

The chain combines TRBV5-1 with TRBJ2-2, with TRBD2 identical over 15 bases. Germline V lookup: CDR1 SGHRS, CDR2 YFSETQ. Unmatched junction bases numbered 2, after V lost 4 bases and J lost 1 base. The CDR3 has 17 residues. The CDR3 sequence: CASSPGLAGGNTGELFF. The CDR3 coding sequence is TGCGCCAGCAGCCCGGGACTAGCGGGAGGGAACACCGGGGAGCTGTTTTTT. The full variable domain, rest sourced from reference TRBV5-1 and TRBJ2-2, is KAGVTQTPRYLIKTRGQQVTLSCSPISGHRSVSWYQQTPGQGLQFLFEYFSETQRNKGNFPGRFSGRQFSNSRSEMNVSTLELGDSALYLCASSPGLAGGNTGELFFGEGSRLTVL.

This rearrangement joins TRBV4-2 to TRBJ2-2; 11 bases are a match to TRBD1. The CDR3 has 17 residues. Germline lookup yields CDR1 LGHNA and CDR2 YNFKEQ. The junction had 7 bases not matched to a gene; V was cut back by 4 bases and J by 3 bases. The CDR3 spells CASSRQGGQGDTGELFF. The CDR3 nucleotides read TGTGCCAGCAGCCGCCAGGGGGGACAGGGGGACACCGGGGAGCTGTTTTTT.

The chain is built from TRBV10-3 and TRBJ1-2; D remains ambiguous. This CDR3 contains 13 residues. V shed 0 bases and J shed 5 bases, with 7 bases lying between them. Germline assignment: CDR1 ENHRY and CDR2 SYGVKD. The CDR3 region is CAISESREYGYTF. In nucleotides, the CDR3 is TGTGCCATCAGTGAGTCTCGGGAATATGGCTACACCTTC.

This chain links TRBV28 with TRBJ2-7; D is perhaps TRBD2 (6 bases). Trimming removed 3 bases at V and 7 bases at J, with 13 bases between. The CDR3 has 13 residues. Germline CDR1 and CDR2: MDHEN and SYDVKM. CDR3 sequence reads: CASSFGRGREQYF. CDR3 DNA sequence: TGTGCCAGCAGTTTTGGGCGGGGTCGGGAGCAGTACTTC.

The J gene is TRBJ1-6, the V gene TRBV19; possible D gene TRBD1, 5 bases. V lost 11 bases and J 6 bases, leaving 14 bases between the germline ends. This CDR3 spans 13 amino acids. CDR1 is LNHDA and CDR2 is SQIVND in the germline V gene (reference sequence). The CDR3 DNA reads TGTGCCGGGGGGAGGGGCAGTAATTCACCCCTCCACTTT. Amino acids: CAGGRGSNSPLHF.

The chain joins TRBV5-6 to TRBJ1-6; tentative D call: TRBD1 (6 bases). The CDR3 is 14 amino acids. With 0 bases removed from V and 10 bases from J, the gap between germline ends came to 11 bases. The germline V gene has CDR1 SGHDT and CDR2 YYEEEE. CDR3 amino acids: CASSLDRVGSPLHF. In nucleotides, the CDR3 is TGTGCCAGCAGCTTGGACAGGGTAGGGTCACCCCTCCACTTT.

The chain carries TRBV5-1 and TRBJ2-5, with 10 nucleotides matching TRBD2. The CDR3 covers 16 residues. J was trimmed by 2 bases and V by 0 bases; bases with no gene match: 4. The germline V gene has CDR1 SGHRS and CDR2 YFSETQ. The CDR3: CASSLGPAGGQETQYF. CDR3 bases: TGCGCCAGCAGCTTGGGACCAGCGGGGGGGCAAGAGACCCAGTACTTC. The whole variable domain, filled in from reference TRBV5-1 and TRBJ2-5, reads KAGVTQTPRYLIKTRGQQVTLSCSPISGHRSVSWYQQTPGQGLQFLFEYFSETQRNKGNFPGRFSGRQFSNSRSEMNVSTLELGDSALYLCASSLGPAGGQETQYFGPGTRLLVL.

V gene TRBV9 combines with J gene TRBJ2-3, with TRBD1 identical over 7 bases. Per the germline V gene, CDR1 is SGDLS and CDR2 is YYNGEE. The V gene end was trimmed by 7 bases and the J gene end by 2 bases; junction bases not matched to a gene: 10. This CDR3 is 15 amino acids long. The CDR3 region is CASSGQSTITDTQYF. The CDR3 DNA reads as TGTGCCAGCTCGGGACAGAGTACAATCACAGATACGCAGTATTTT.

V gene TRBV5-1 combines with J gene TRBJ1-2, with D possibly TRBD1 on 6 matching bases. Looked up from germline, CDR1 is SGHRS and CDR2 is YFSETQ. The CDR3 contains 14 residues. Trimming stripped 1 base from V and 4 bases from J, with 11 bases between. The chain's CDR3 is CASSLNGQLYGYTF. The CDR3, as DNA: TGCGCCAGCAGCTTGAACGGACAGCTCTATGGCTACACCTTC.